This TCR beta chain was sequenced during a study of cytomegalovirus exposure and HLA in healthy donors. CDR1 and CDR2 (germline): SGHRS, YFSETQ. The V segment lost 0 bases and the J segment 10 bases; nucleotides outside the gene matches: 4. The CDR3 loop spans 14 amino acids. Amplification used 60 Vbeta primers and 13 Jbeta primers. Only in-frame clones appear in the TCRdb table, and some are missing; sequencing was by immunoSEQ multiplex PCR. The repertoire holds 40,000 to 55,000 clones, about 73% seen once, with approximately 3.2% in the top ten. This clone was detected a few times. The chain uses TRBV5-1 and TRBJ1-6; TRBD1 agrees at 7 bases. The specimen was PBMCs. The receptor was derived from a woman under 40 in good health and CMV-seronegative. CDR3 in amino acids: CASSLVGGRSPLHF. The CDR3, as DNA: TGCGCCAGCAGCTTGGTAGGGGGCAGGTCACCCCTCCACTTT.